The sequence of this T cell receptor beta chain was determined in a study of metastatic and nonmetastatic thyroid tumors. Turning to the study itself: Repertoires from blood and tumor or nodule tissue of malignant and benign thyroid patients were compared.

This clone is categorized as medium-sized (0.01 to 0.1%). TCRdb used MiXCR to call clones anew from the PCR reads. The sample contains about 13,000 clones, about 23% of which appear only once. Thyroid surgery had not been preceded by any treatment in any patient. Sequenced sample: blood. This clonotype was obtained from a female donor with papillary thyroid cancer or a benign thyroid nodule (not recorded which). Some clones in this sample may be carry-over from other donors' samples.

The chain's CDR3 is CASSDEPGASTNEKLFF. In DNA, the CDR3 is TGTGCCAGCAGTGACGAACCAGGGGCGTCAACTAATGAAAAACTGTTTTTT. The chain employs TRBV6-1 and TRBJ1-4; a weak D match, TRBD1 (6 bases). This CDR3 contains 17 residues. Germline lookup yields CDR1 MNHNS and CDR2 SASEGT. Trimming took off 3 bases at V and 0 bases at J, with 14 bases between the two ends.